Presented here are 14 T cell receptor beta chains from one specimen sequenced in a study of blood T cell repertoires in COVID-19. Clones were read by immunoSEQ multiplex PCR, and TCRdb kept only the in-frame ones, dropping some. There are over 300,000 clones in the sample; 88% occur only once, and 0.95% to 1% lies in the top ten. The source material was PBMCs or T cells enriched from blood (not recorded which). All receptors derive from a woman in her twenties or thirties with acute COVID-19.

V usage is TRBV9 and J usage is TRBJ1-3; D uncertain. Trimming stripped 3 bases from V and 0 bases from J, with 10 bases between. CDR1 SGDLS and CDR2 YYNGEE come from the germline V gene. This CDR3 has 15 amino acids. The CDR3: CASSETQVSGNTIYF. DNA for the CDR3: TGTGCCAGCAGCGAGACCCAGGTCTCTGGAAACACCATATATTTT.

The chain recombines TRBV3-1 (or the pseudogene TRBV3-2) with TRBJ2-7; 11 bases align to TRBD2. In germline, CDR1 is LGHDT, CDR2 YNNKEL (reference sequence). V was clipped by 3 bases and J by 4 bases; unmatched bases: 5. The CDR3 is 15 residues long. The CDR3 region is CASSHLAGGSYEQYF. CDR3 bases: TGTGCCAGCAGCCATCTAGCGGGGGGAAGTTACGAGCAGTACTTC.

The V gene is TRBV3-1 (or the pseudogene TRBV3-2), the J gene TRBJ2-3, with 9 bases lining up with TRBD2. The V and J ends lost 4 bases and 0 bases, in that order; junction bases with no gene match: 11. The CDR3 loop spans 18 amino acids. Germline V gene lookup returns CDR1 LGHDT and CDR2 YNNKEL (reference sequence). CDR3 in amino acids: CASSPLTSGEASTDTQYF. The CDR3 DNA reads as TGTGCCAGCAGCCCGCTGACTAGCGGAGAAGCTAGCACAGATACGCAGTATTTT.

The genes are TRBV14 and TRBJ2-7; the match to TRBD1 covers 7 bases. The germline CDR1 and CDR2 sequences are SGHDN and FVKESK. J lost 2 bases, V lost 7 bases, and 11 bases had no gene match. The CDR3 has 15 residues. CDR3 DNA: TGTGCCAGCAAGCCGACAGGGAGTGGAGCCTACGAGCAGTACTTC. Amino acids: CASKPTGSGAYEQYF.

The chain uses TRBV12-5 and TRBJ2-5; maybe TRBD1 (5 bases). Trimming took 5 bases from V and 4 from J, leaving 11 bases between them. Germline values: CDR1 LGHNT, CDR2 FRNRAP. This CDR3 contains 13 residues. The CDR3 sequence: CASGVSGSETQYF. CDR3 sequence (DNA): TGTGCTAGTGGTGTATCAGGGTCAGAGACCCAGTACTTC.

The chain employs TRBV15 and TRBJ1-3; 7 nucleotides agree with TRBD1. The CDR3 has 16 residues. V was pared by 0 bases and J by 4 bases, with 6 bases of the junction left unmatched. CDR1 is LNHNV, CDR2 YYDKDF, per germline (reference sequence). Written as DNA, the CDR3 is TGTGCCACCAGCAGAGAGCCAGGGGGAGGCGGAAACACCATATATTTT. Protein sequence: CATSREPGGGGNTIYF.

This chain uses TRBV3-1 (or the pseudogene TRBV3-2) with TRBJ1-1, with TRBD1 matching 7 bases. Looked up from germline, CDR1 is LGHDT and CDR2 is YNNKEL (reference sequence). This CDR3 has 12 residues. V gave up 4 bases and J gave up 7 bases; unmatched junction bases: 3. The CDR3 DNA reads as TGTGCCAGCAGCCGCGGGACAGTTGAAGCTTTCTTT. Residues: CASSRGTVEAFF.

The J gene is TRBJ1-2, the V gene TRBV29-1, with 8 positions matching TRBD1. Germline V gene sequence: CDR1 SQVTM, CDR2 ANQGSEA. Germline trimming cut 3 bases from V and 4 bases from J; bases unmatched to any gene: 4. CDR3 length: 13 residues. The CDR3 sequence is CSVDTGGPYGYTF. The DNA for the CDR3 is TGCAGCGTTGATACAGGGGGGCCCTATGGCTACACCTTC.

The genes are TRBV3-1 (or the pseudogene TRBV3-2) and TRBJ2-5, with unresolved D. Germline CDR1 and CDR2: LGHDT and YNNKEL (reference sequence). The CDR3 contains 14 residues. Deletions cut 0 bases from V and 5 bases from J, with 10 bases between. CDR3 nucleotide sequence: TGTGCCAGCAGCCAAGAGAAACTCGGGGAGACCCAGTACTTC. Protein product: CASSQEKLGETQYF.

This sequence joins TRBV6-5 and TRBJ2-7, with 8 bases identical to TRBD1. CDR1 and CDR2 from the germline V gene are MNHEY and SVGAGI. V trimming: 6 bases; J trimming: 4 bases; junction bases outside the gene matches: 11. The CDR3 has 15 amino acids. The CDR3 here is CASRPDTTGDYEQYF. CDR3 in DNA: TGTGCCAGCAGACCGGATACGACAGGGGATTACGAGCAGTACTTC.

The chain is built from TRBV7-9 and TRBJ1-4; 7 positions agree with TRBD1. This CDR3 is built from 15 residues. Germline trimming cut 5 bases from V and 5 bases from J; bases unmatched to any gene: 8. Germline lookup yields CDR1 SEHNR and CDR2 FQNEAQ (reference sequence). This CDR3 is CASSPGGSVNEKLFF. The CDR3 bases are TGTGCCAGCAGCCCAGGGGGGTCGGTGAATGAAAAACTGTTTTTT.

The V gene is TRBV5-1, the J gene TRBJ1-1; 7 bases line up with TRBD1. This CDR3 is built from 15 residues. In germline, CDR1 is SGHRS, CDR2 YFSETQ. V dropped 3 bases and J dropped 3; count of bases not matched to a gene: 8. The CDR3 loop reads CASSSLQGDHTEAFF. As DNA, the CDR3 is TGCGCCAGCAGCTCTCTCCAGGGGGATCACACTGAAGCTTTCTTT.

This chain links TRBV9 with TRBJ2-2; D not certain. The germline CDR1 and CDR2 sequences are SGDLS and YYNGEE. V dropped 3 bases and J dropped 2 bases, with 5 bases sitting between them. This CDR3 spans 13 amino acids. CDR3 loop: CASSDQNTGELFF. For the CDR3, the DNA is TGTGCCAGCAGCGATCAAAACACCGGGGAGCTGTTTTTT.

The chain is built from TRBV27 and TRBJ1-1; maybe TRBD1 (5 bases). Trimming shortened V by 7 bases and J by 0 bases, and 15 bases separated the two germline ends. Germline V gene lookup returns CDR1 MNHEY and CDR2 SMNVEV (reference sequence). This CDR3 has 15 residues. The CDR3: CASTPRGGLNTEAFF. The CDR3 region has the DNA TGTGCCAGCACCCCCCGCGGGGGATTGAACACTGAAGCTTTCTTT.